The 30 T cell receptor beta chains listed next were all sequenced from one sample in a study of regulatory T cells in long-lasting Graves disease. The time point was: newly diagnosed GD, antithyroid drugs for less than 3 months. Extracted PBMC RNA gave rise to the TCR library. Sequencing libraries for TCR beta were prepared with iRepertoire HTBI primers and Arm-PCR of CDR3 regions. Each CDR3 protein gets one entry after TCRdb re-called the multiplex PCR reads with MiXCR. The repertoire includes around 450,000 distinct CDR3 sequences, around 15% of them detected once, and 9% to 15% sits in the top ten. These records were also assigned to another study, of T cells in Graves' hyperthyroidism and ophthalmopathy.

The sequencing used peripheral blood mononuclear cells (PBMCs), collected at new diagnosis, from a patient treated with antithyroid drugs. These receptors all stem from a middle-aged man with Graves disease.

The CDR3 region is CASSLKGEMRNGYTF. Here the CDR3 DNA reads TGTGCCAGCAGCCTAAAGGGGGAGATGAGGAATGGCTACACCTTC. The J gene is TRBJ1-2, the V gene TRBV13, with TRBD1 as a possible D gene (6 bases). The germline V gene encodes CDR1 PRHDT and CDR2 FYEKMQ (reference sequence). Trimming pared 5 bases from V and 6 bases from J, leaving 19 bases between. The CDR3 consists of 15 residues. Looking up the rest from reference TRBV13 and TRBJ1-2 gives the full variable domain: AAGVIQSPRHLIKEKRETATLKCYPIPRHDTVYWYQQGPGQDPQFLISFYEKMQSDKGSIPDRFSAQQFSDYHSELNMSSLELGDSALYFCASSLKGEMRNGYTFGSGTRLTVV.

This chain connects TRBV7-9 to TRBJ2-7; 7 bases agree with TRBD1. In germline, CDR1 is SEHNR, CDR2 FQNEAQ (reference sequence). The CDR3 has 15 amino acids. V dropped 5 bases and J dropped 4; count of bases not matched to a gene: 11. CDR3: CASSPTGTVGYEQYF. The CDR3 nucleotides read TGTGCCAGCAGCCCGACCGGGACAGTCGGATACGAGCAGTACTTC. The full variable domain, rest sourced from reference TRBV7-9 and TRBJ2-7, is DTGVSQNPRHKITKRGQNVTFRCDPISEHNRLYWYRQTLGQGPEFLTYFQNEAQLEKSRLLSDRFSAERPKGSFSTLEIQRTEQGDSAMYLCASSPTGTVGYEQYFGPGTRLTVT.

This clonotype was counted only a few times. The gene calls are TRBV4-1 and TRBJ1-1; D possibly corresponds to TRBD1 (6 bases). V gave up 6 bases and J gave up 2 bases, with 22 bases separating them. Looked up from germline, CDR1 is MGHRA and CDR2 is YSYEKL. The CDR3 contains 17 residues. CDR3 loop: CASSHRVRGRDNTEAFF. In DNA form, the CDR3 reads TGCGCCAGCAGTCACAGGGTGAGGGGGAGGGACAACACTGAAGCTTTCTTT.

This clonotype was seen only a few times. The gene calls are TRBV6-1 and TRBJ2-3; the D gene could be TRBD1 or TRBD2 (5 bases each). CDR3 size: 15 residues. CDR1 is MNHNS and CDR2 is SASEGT in the germline V gene. The germline V and J ends were trimmed by 2 bases and 1 base, with 10 bases remaining between them. The CDR3 DNA sequence: TGTGCCAGCAGTGAACGCAGGGACGGCACAGATACGCAGTATTTT. It codes for CASSERRDGTDTQYF.

This clonotype was observed many times. This chain uses TRBV6-2 or TRBV6-3 with TRBJ2-1, with D maybe TRBD1 (6 bases). V was pared by 4 bases and J by 8 bases, with 15 bases between. The CDR3 has 14 amino acids. Germline CDR1 reads MNHEY; CDR2 reads SVGEGT. Written as DNA, the CDR3 is TGTGCCAGCAGTTCCCTGCCTACAGGGCATGAGCAGTTCTTC. This codes for CASSSLPTGHEQFF.

The sample holds many counts of this clonotype. The chain is built from TRBV2 and TRBJ2-5, with TRBD1 matching over 8 bases. From germline, CDR1 is SNHLY and CDR2 FYNNEI. Trimming at V came to 8 bases and at J to 5 bases, leaving 7 bases not matched to a gene. The CDR3 has 13 amino acids. CDR3 sequence (DNA): TGTGCCAGCGTACGACAGGGGTGGGAGACCCAGTACTTC. Protein product: CASVRQGWETQYF.

V is TRBV12-3 or TRBV12-4 and J is TRBJ1-5, with D uncertain. This CDR3 has 14 residues. Deletions cut 2 bases from V and 5 bases from J, with 10 bases between. For the CDR3, the DNA is TGTGCCAGCAGTTTAATGGCCAGCCATCAGCCCCAGCATTTT. Its translation is CASSLMASHQPQHF.

This clonotype was seen many times. This sequence joins TRBV27 and TRBJ2-3, with 10 bases lining up with TRBD1. This CDR3 spans 15 amino acids. The ends lost 6 bases at V and 4 bases at J; junction bases unmatched: 7. Germline lookup yields CDR1 MNHEY and CDR2 SMNVEV (reference sequence). The CDR3 nucleotides are TGTGCCAGCAGCCTCCGGGACAGGGGCCCAGATACGCAGTATTTT. It specifies CASSLRDRGPDTQYF.

The rearrangement links TRBV7-6 to TRBJ1-3; no clear D gene. The CDR3 is made up of 14 amino acids. In germline, CDR1 is SGHVS, CDR2 FNYEAQ. V gave up 1 base and J gave up 4 bases, with 8 bases separating them. The CDR3 DNA sequence: TGTGCCAGCAGCTTAGACGGAGAAGGAAACACCATATATTTT. It yields the protein CASSLDGEGNTIYF.

On this clonotype itself: A clone one base away is much larger, so this may be a read error. Without the conserved terminal phenylalanine or tryptophan, this CDR3 likely stems from a read error. The V gene is TRBV20-1, the J gene TRBJ2-7; 8 nucleotides align to TRBD1. This CDR3 region has 15 residues. Germline lookup yields CDR1 DFQATT and CDR2 SNEGSKA (reference sequence). Unmatched junction bases numbered 11, after V lost 6 bases and J lost 1 base. The CDR3 nucleotides are TGCAGTGCCTCCCCTTGGACAGGGAGTTCCTACGAGCAGTACCTC. Protein sequence: CSASPWTGSSYEQYL.

Only a few counts were recorded for this clonotype. The chain is built from TRBV20-1 and TRBJ2-7; weak D call: TRBD2 (5 bases). Germline-derived CDR1 and CDR2 are DFQATT and SNEGSKA (reference sequence). There are 13 residues in the CDR3. V was cut by 3 bases and J by 7 bases, with 16 bases left in between. The CDR3 is CSASRGSPGEQYF. CDR3 in DNA: TGCAGTGCTAGTCGTGGGAGCCCCGGGGAGCAGTACTTC.

This clonotype has at least ten counts. The chain recombines TRBV2 with TRBJ1-2, with a tentative D call TRBD1 (5 bases). The germline V and J ends were trimmed by 1 base and 8 bases, with 17 bases remaining between them. This CDR3 contains 15 residues. Germline CDR1 is SNHLY and CDR2 is FYNNEI. The chain's CDR3 is CASSEGGQGLRGYTF. CDR3 bases: TGTGCCAGCAGTGAAGGAGGTCAGGGACTTAGGGGCTACACCTTC.

This clonotype was found many times. This sequence joins TRBV7-3 and TRBJ2-6, with D perhaps TRBD2 (6 bases). Trimming removed 5 bases from V and 2 bases from J, with 10 bases in between. The length of the CDR3 is 15 residues. Germline V gives CDR1 SGHTA, CDR2 FQGTGA. The CDR3 sequence is CASSAPGAGANVLTF. DNA for the CDR3: TGTGCCAGCAGCGCCCCGGGGGCTGGGGCCAACGTCCTGACTTTC.

There are many counts of this clonotype. The chain carries TRBV28 and TRBJ2-5, with TRBD2 matching 7 bases. With V trimmed by 5 bases and J by 5 bases, 14 bases remained unmatched. The germline CDR1 and CDR2 sequences are MDHEN and SYDVKM. The CDR3 totals 16 residues. CDR3 sequence: CASSQGRWGLIETQYF. DNA of the CDR3: TGTGCCAGCAGTCAAGGTCGATGGGGACTAATTGAGACCCAGTACTTC.

The rearrangement joins TRBV12-3 or TRBV12-4 to TRBJ2-1; 11 nucleotides agree with TRBD2. The CDR3 is 17 amino acids. V dropped 5 bases and J dropped 4; count of bases not matched to a gene: 10. Here the CDR3 reads CASSLKPGLAEYNEQFF. The CDR3 DNA follows: TGTGCCAGCAGTCTCAAACCGGGACTAGCGGAATACAATGAGCAGTTCTTC.

This clonotype appeared many times. The CDR3: CASGDRRDADTQYF. For the CDR3, the DNA is TGTGCCAGTGGCGACCGGAGGGACGCAGATACGCAGTATTTT. The chain is built from TRBV28 and TRBJ2-3, with a possible D match to TRBD2 (6 bases). Germline CDR1 is MDHEN and CDR2 is SYDVKM. The CDR3 loop spans 14 amino acids. V was trimmed by 9 bases and J by 4 bases, leaving 17 bases between them.

A word on this clonotype: Possible read error: a much larger clone is one base away. The conserved final phenylalanine or tryptophan is absent from the CDR3, which likely points to a read error. J is TRBJ1-1 and V is TRBV5-1; D possibly corresponds to TRBD1 (6 bases). Trimming left V 4 bases short and J 3 bases short, with 13 bases between. This CDR3 region has 14 residues. CDR1 and CDR2 (germline): SGHRS, YFSETQ. The CDR3 DNA follows: TGCGCCAGCAGCAAAGGACAGTCGGACACTGAAGCTTTCTCT. Its translation is CASSKGQSDTEAFS.

The chain is built from TRBV3-1 and TRBJ2-1, with D possibly called TRBD1 or TRBD2 (6 bases each). Germline lookup yields CDR1 LGHDT and CDR2 YNNKEL (reference sequence). Trimming shortened V by 1 base and J by 12 bases, and 16 bases separated the two germline ends. The CDR3 extends over 14 amino acids. In DNA form, the CDR3 reads TGTGCCAGCAGCCAAGTCGGGGGCAAAGGTGGGCAGTTCTTC. It is translated as CASSQVGGKGGQFF.

The sample holds many counts of this clonotype. The chain carries TRBV20-1 and TRBJ2-7, with D uncertain. CDR1 is DFQATT, CDR2 SNEGSKA, per germline (reference sequence). The V end lost 2 bases, the J end lost 0 bases, and 8 bases lay between the germline ends. The CDR3 loop spans 13 amino acids. The CDR3 loop is CSARLRVSYEQYF. The CDR3 bases are TGCAGTGCTAGACTCCGGGTCTCCTACGAGCAGTACTTC.

The chain combines TRBV20-1 with TRBJ2-5, with a tentative D call TRBD1 (5 bases). V lost 1 base to trimming and J lost 7 bases, with 16 bases between them. This CDR3 comprises 14 residues. Germline assignment: CDR1 DFQATT and CDR2 SNEGSKA (reference sequence). CDR3 residues: CSARGRAGQVTQYF. The CDR3 nucleotides are TGCAGTGCTAGAGGAAGGGCAGGGCAGGTGACCCAGTACTTC.

This clonotype appeared a few times. The chain carries TRBV5-1 and TRBJ2-1, with 8 bases lining up with TRBD2. The CDR3 consists of 16 residues. With V trimmed by 3 bases and J by 6 bases, 11 bases remained unmatched. Per germline, CDR1 SGHRS and CDR2 YFSETQ. DNA for the CDR3: TGCGCCAGCAGCTCGGCGCCGGGACTAGGAAGCAATGAGCAGTTCTTC. Protein sequence: CASSSAPGLGSNEQFF.

This chain connects TRBV10-3 to TRBJ1-1, with 7 bases identical to TRBD1. The CDR3 is made up of 15 amino acids. Germline CDR1 ENHRY, CDR2 SYGVKD. Losses at the gene ends were 1 base for V and 1 base for J; bases not matched to a gene: 3. DNA for the CDR3: TGTGCCATCAGTGAGTTTCACAGGGGGAACACTGAAGCTTTCTTT. It translates to CAISEFHRGNTEAFF.

This sequence joins TRBV28 and TRBJ1-5; D remains unclear. Germline loops: CDR1 MDHEN, CDR2 SYDVKM. CDR3 size: 14 residues. Trimming took 2 bases from V and 3 from J, leaving 8 bases between them. The CDR3 is CASSLLAVNQPQHF. In DNA form, the CDR3 reads TGTGCCAGCAGTTTACTGGCAGTCAATCAGCCCCAGCATTTT. The variable domain in full, with the rest retrieved from reference TRBV28 and TRBJ1-5, is DVKVTQSSRYLVKRTGEKVFLECVQDMDHENMFWYRQDPGLGLRLIYFSYDVKMKEKGDIPEGYSVSREKKERFSLILESASTNQTSMYLCASSLLAVNQPQHFGDGTRLSIL.

This clonotype was counted ten times or more. The genes are TRBV6-1 and TRBJ2-7; weak D call: TRBD2 (6 bases). V lost 5 bases to trimming and J lost 6 bases, with 20 bases between them. The CDR3 is 15 residues long. Germline values: CDR1 MNHNS, CDR2 SASEGT. CDR3 DNA: TGTGCCAGCAGTAGTCCTATTCGGGAGTATCGCGAGCAGTACTTC. Its translation is CASSSPIREYREQYF.

There are many counts of this clonotype. The chain uses TRBV12-3 or TRBV12-4 and TRBJ1-3; D remains unclear. This CDR3 is built from 14 residues. Trimming stripped 3 bases from V and 1 base from J, with 7 bases between. CDR3 DNA: TGTGCCAGCAGTTTCGGAGGGTCTGGAAACACCATATATTTT. It is translated as CASSFGGSGNTIYF.

This clonotype was seen a handful of times. The genes are TRBV24-1 and TRBJ2-1; D call uncertain. CDR3 length equals 14 residues. Germline values: CDR1 KGHDR, CDR2 SFDVKD. V lost 3 bases, J lost 3 bases, and 8 bases lay in between. Here the CDR3 reads CATSDARLYNEQFF. CDR3 bases: TGTGCCACCAGTGATGCCAGACTCTACAATGAGCAGTTCTTC.

This clonotype occurred many times. The J gene is TRBJ2-3, the V gene TRBV24-1; TRBD1 matches at 8 bases. The CDR3 has 16 residues. Trimming cost V 0 bases and J 4 bases; bases outside gene matches: 5. Germline CDR1 is KGHDR and CDR2 is SFDVKD. The CDR3 reads CATSDLRQGAADTQYF. The CDR3, as DNA: TGTGCCACCAGTGATTTGAGGCAGGGGGCCGCAGATACGCAGTATTTT.

This clonotype was counted ten times or more. The CDR3 sequence: CASSPGATNEKLFF. Here the CDR3 DNA reads TGTGCCAGCAGTCCCGGGGCAACTAATGAAAAACTGTTTTTT. This sequence joins TRBV18 and TRBJ1-4; the D is unclear. Trimming removed 8 bases at V and 0 bases at J, with 10 bases between. The length of the CDR3 is 14 residues. Germline CDR1 and CDR2: KGHSH and LQKENI. Full variable domain (rest looked up from reference TRBV18 and TRBJ1-4): NAGVMQNPRHLVRRRGQEARLRCSPMKGHSHVYWYRQLPEEGLKFMVYLQKENIIDESGMPKERFSAEFPKEGPSILRIQQVVRGDSAAYFCASSPGATNEKLFFGSGTQLSVL.

V usage is TRBV5-1 and J usage is TRBJ2-5; 10 bases fit TRBD1. Unmatched junction bases numbered 10, after V lost 1 base and J lost 4 bases. CDR1 is SGHRS and CDR2 is YFSETQ in the germline V gene. The CDR3 covers 17 residues. CDR3 protein: CASSLSTGTGAVETQYF. The CDR3 DNA sequence: TGCGCCAGCAGCTTGTCTACCGGGACAGGGGCTGTAGAGACCCAGTACTTC.

This chain connects TRBV6-5 to TRBJ1-5; possibly TRBD1 for D (5 bases). The CDR3 consists of 18 residues. Per the germline V gene, CDR1 is MNHEY and CDR2 is SVGAGI. V was trimmed by 0 bases and J by 3 bases, leaving 18 bases between them. This chain's CDR3 is CASSYSSPLRDPNQPQHF. CDR3 coding DNA: TGTGCCAGCAGTTACTCGAGCCCCCTGAGGGACCCCAATCAGCCCCAGCATTTT.